This passage covers 4 T cell receptor beta chains from one sample sequenced in a study of shared clonotypes between healthy human individuals. The table came from immunoSEQ multiplex PCR; TCRdb's copy has only in-frame clones and leaves some out. The sample shows roughly 640,000 clones, more than 95% of them seen only once. Sequencing was performed on naive CD4+ T cells sorted from blood. Subset defined: CD45RA+ positively selected. The source is a woman aged 25-40 years in good health.

The V and J genes are TRBV6-1 and TRBJ2-5; 9 bases are a match to TRBD1. Germline V gene sequence: CDR1 MNHNS, CDR2 SASEGT. CDR3 length: 14 residues. Unmatched junction bases numbered 7, after V lost 6 bases and J lost 5 bases. The CDR3 nucleotides are TGTGCCAGCAGAAGACAGGGGGAGTGGGAGACCCAGTACTTC. Amino acid sequence: CASRRQGEWETQYF.

V gene TRBV27 combines with J gene TRBJ1-4, with D perhaps matching TRBD1 (5 bases). Germline V gives CDR1 MNHEY, CDR2 SMNVEV (reference sequence). This CDR3 is built from 13 residues. V was trimmed by 0 bases and J by 6 bases, leaving 5 bases between them. The CDR3 DNA follows: TGTGCCAGCAGTTTATCGGGGCATGAAAAACTGTTTTTT. Translation gives CASSLSGHEKLFF.

The chain has TRBV19 and TRBJ1-2; no reliable D call. Per the germline V gene, CDR1 is LNHDA and CDR2 is SQIVND (reference sequence). V gave up 2 bases and J gave up 2 bases, with 9 bases separating them. The CDR3 is 14 amino acids. The CDR3 nucleotides are TGTGCCAGTAGTATATCCAGAGCCAACTATGGCTACACCTTC. This translates into CASSISRANYGYTF.

The V call is TRBV29-1, the J call TRBJ2-3, with 11 bases matching TRBD2. Germline CDR1 is SQVTM and CDR2 is ANQGSEA. CDR3 length: 15 amino acids. Losses at the gene ends were 0 bases for V and 5 bases for J; bases not matched to a gene: 4. CDR3: CSVEDSGRAVDTQYF. DNA for the CDR3: TGCAGCGTTGAAGATAGCGGGAGGGCCGTAGATACGCAGTATTTT.